Listed below are T cell receptor beta chains from one sample, sequenced in a study of beta chain features in type 1 diabetes. Data came from immunoSEQ multiplex PCR; TCRdb stores just in-frame clones and leaves some out. Among approximately 300,000 clones listed, roughly 9.6% were seen once. Sequences were obtained from naive CD4+ T cells from blood. The receptors here all came from a woman between 25 and 40 years old in good health. Both conserved end residues are part of each CDR3. A D gene is named only where the DNA matches it firmly. The size entry is marked missing in some rows and otherwise reads once, few, many or a size class.

cdr3_nt	cdr3_aa	clone_size	d_call	v_call	j_call
TGTGCCAGCAGCTTGGGGACTAGCGGGAGAGGGTCCTACGAGCAGTACTTC	CASSLGTSGRGSYEQYF	-	TRBD2	TRBV5-4	TRBJ2-7
TGTGCCAGCAGCCCTGGGACTAGCGGGAATTGGGGGGATGAGCAGTTCTTC	CASSPGTSGNWGDEQFF	-	TRBD2	TRBV4-2	TRBJ2-1
TGTGCCACCAGCAGAGTAAAAGTAGCGGGAGGGCCTGTCACCGGGGAGCTGTTTTTT	CATSRVKVAGGPVTGELFF	-	TRBD2	TRBV15	TRBJ2-2
TGCAGCTCTCTCTCCCTGGGAGTCGCGGGAGGGTACAATGAGCAGTTCTTC	CSSLSLGVAGGYNEQFF	few	TRBD2	TRBV29-1	TRBJ2-1
TGTGCCAGCAGTTTACGGGACAGAGAGACCCAGTACTTC	CASSLRDRETQYF	-	TRBD1	TRBV28	TRBJ2-5
TGTGCCAGCAGTGAAGACGAGGCTGGCCCCTACGAGCAGTACTTC	CASSEDEAGPYEQYF	few	-	TRBV2	TRBJ2-7
TGTGCCAGTAGACGTCATGCGGGGGGCACAGATACGCAGTATTTT	CASRRHAGGTDTQYF	-	TRBD2	TRBV19	TRBJ2-3
TGTGCCAGCAGCGTAGACGGGAGGGCGAATGAGCAGTTCTTC	CASSVDGRANEQFF	few	TRBD2	TRBV9	TRBJ2-1
TGTGCCAGCAGCTTCGGGGGGACTGGGGCCAACGTCCTGACTTTC	CASSFGGTGANVLTF	-	TRBD2	TRBV7-2	TRBJ2-6
TGCGCCAGCAGCCAAATAGCGGGGGGATCCTCTGGGGCCAACGTCCTGACTTTC	CASSQIAGGSSGANVLTF	few	TRBD2	TRBV4-3	TRBJ2-6
TGTGCCAGCAGTTTCCGCACGAGTACGGGGCAGTACTTC	CASSFRTSTGQYF	-	-	TRBV28	TRBJ2-7
TGTGCCAGCAGCCTAGAGCCAGGGGAAGTGGATGGCTACACCTTC	CASSLEPGEVDGYTF	few	-	TRBV7-3	TRBJ1-2
TGTGCCTGGACCCCGCTCCGGGGGGCGGGCATAGATACGCAGTATTTT	CAWTPLRGAGIDTQYF	few	-	TRBV30	TRBJ2-3
TGTGCCAGCAGCGAAAACTTAAACAATGAGCAGTTCTTC	CASSENLNNEQFF	few	-	TRBV9	TRBJ2-1
TGTGCCAGTAGTCATCCCCGACTAGCGGATGAGCAGTTCTTC	CASSHPRLADEQFF	few	TRBD2	TRBV19	TRBJ2-1
TGTGCCAGCAGTAACTACGGACAGGGGTCCTATGGCTACACCTTC	CASSNYGQGSYGYTF	-	TRBD1	TRBV27	TRBJ1-2
TGTGCCAGCAGCTTATTAGCGCCGCGGGTATTTAGCACAGATACGCAGTATTTT	CASSLLAPRVFSTDTQYF	few	-	TRBV7-2	TRBJ2-3
TGTGCCAGCTCGCTCGGACAGAGAGAAAAACTGTTTTTT	CASSLGQREKLFF	few	-	TRBV18	TRBJ1-4
TGTGCCAGCAGTTTACGTTTTATCGCTAACTATGGCTACACCTTC	CASSLRFIANYGYTF	-	-	TRBV28	TRBJ1-2
TGTGCCAGTAGTCTCCAGGGCACCTACGAGCAGTACTTC	CASSLQGTYEQYF	-	-	TRBV19	TRBJ2-7
TGTGCCAGCAGTATCGGGACTAAACAAGAGACCCAGTACTTC	CASSIGTKQETQYF	-	TRBD2	TRBV28	TRBJ2-5
TGTGCCAGCAGCTTCTCAACTCATGGCTACACCTTC	CASSFSTHGYTF	few	-	TRBV13	TRBJ1-2
TGTGCCAGCAGGAAAAACAGGGCCCCCTACGAGCAGTACTTC	CASRKNRAPYEQYF	-	-	TRBV6-5	TRBJ2-7
TGTGCCAGCAGTGGCGGAGCGGGGGCCTATGGCTACACCTTC	CASSGGAGAYGYTF	-	-	TRBV27	TRBJ1-2
TGTGCCTGGAGCGGACAGGTTCACACTGAAGCTTTCTTT	CAWSGQVHTEAFF	few	TRBD1	TRBV30	TRBJ1-1
TGTGCCAGCAGCCCCGGGAGCGGCGAATCCTACGAGCAGTACTTC	CASSPGSGESYEQYF	-	-	TRBV4-2	TRBJ2-7
TGCAGTGCTCCCCGGAGGGTCGAGCAGTTCTTC	CSAPRRVEQFF	-	-	TRBV20-1	TRBJ2-1
TGTGCCAGTAGGTTGACTAGCGGGCGCACAGATACGCAGTATTTT	CASRLTSGRTDTQYF	once	TRBD2	TRBV19	TRBJ2-3
TGCAGCGTTGAAGATCAGGGCACCCACTATGGCTACACCTTC	CSVEDQGTHYGYTF	few	-	TRBV29-1	TRBJ1-2
TGTGCCAGCAGTTTACTCTCTGGGGCCAACGTCCTGACTTTC	CASSLLSGANVLTF	-	-	TRBV6-5	TRBJ2-6
TGTGCCAGCAGCTCTCGACTAGTCGGGAATGAGCAGTTCTTC	CASSSRLVGNEQFF	few	-	TRBV28	TRBJ2-1
TGTGCCAGTCGCCTAGGGTTGGGGAGCACTGAAGCTTTCTTT	CASRLGLGSTEAFF	few	-	TRBV19	TRBJ1-1
TGCGCCAGCAGCTTGCGGCGGGGGGCGTACAATGAGCAGTTCTTC	CASSLRRGAYNEQFF	few	TRBD2	TRBV5-1	TRBJ2-1
TGTGCCAGCAGCTTCACGGGACAGGGGATCCGGCGAGGCTACACCTTC	CASSFTGQGIRRGYTF	-	TRBD1	TRBV5-4	TRBJ1-2
TGTGCCAGCAGTGAATCCGCCACAGGGCAAAAGCAGTACTTC	CASSESATGQKQYF	-	-	TRBV25-1	TRBJ2-7
TGTGCCAGCAGCCTGGACAGGCCAAGTGAGCAGTTCTTC	CASSLDRPSEQFF	few	TRBD1	TRBV14	TRBJ2-1
TGTGCCAGTAGTACCCAAACTAGCGCTGGGGCCAACGTCCTGACTTTC	CASSTQTSAGANVLTF	few	TRBD2	TRBV19	TRBJ2-6
TGTGCCAGCAGCTTAAGTGGGGGACTAGCGGGAGTCGGGCCCTACGAGCAGTACTTC	CASSLSGGLAGVGPYEQYF	-	TRBD2	TRBV7-3	TRBJ2-7
TGTGCCAGCAGCCAAGTCGTTTCGGGAGCAGTTTACAATGAGCAGTTCTTC	CASSQVVSGAVYNEQFF	-	-	TRBV4-2	TRBJ2-1
TGTGCCAGCAGCTCAAGGGGGTCCTACGAGCAGTACTTC	CASSSRGSYEQYF	few	-	TRBV7-2	TRBJ2-7
TGTGCCAGTAGTGACAACAGGGGGCGGGCCGGGGAGCTGTTTTTT	CASSDNRGRAGELFF	-	TRBD1	TRBV19	TRBJ2-2
TGTGCCTGGAGTCAGGAGGCTAACGAGCAGTACTTC	CAWSQEANEQYF	-	-	TRBV30	TRBJ2-7
TGTGCCAGCAGTTACTCGGCCAGTACCTCCTACGAGCAGTACTTC	CASSYSASTSYEQYF	few	-	TRBV6-5	TRBJ2-7
TGTGCCAGCAGCTCGGGACTTCTTGGCTACACCTTC	CASSSGLLGYTF	-	-	TRBV7-9	TRBJ1-2
TGTGCCAGCAGAGAGACCGGGACAAACTACGAGCAGTACTTC	CASRETGTNYEQYF	few	-	TRBV6-5	TRBJ2-7
TGTGCCAGCAGGAGGGGGCAGGCCCGCAATCAGCCCCAGCATTTT	CASRRGQARNQPQHF	-	TRBD1	TRBV7-8	TRBJ1-5
TGTGCCACCAGCAGAGAACTAGCTCGCGTGCAGTACTTC	CATSRELARVQYF	-	-	TRBV15	TRBJ2-7